This T cell receptor (beta chain) was sequenced during a study of blood T cell repertoires in COVID-19. For the study at large: Donors in the United States, Italy and Spain gave samples during acute or convalescent COVID-19.

Method: immunoSEQ multiplex PCR; TCRdb's copy keeps in-frame clones and lacks some. The data hold some 78,000 clones, with about four fifths observed a single time. Sequencing input: peripheral blood. The receptor's source is a man in his forties or fifties with acute or convalescent COVID-19.

This CDR3 is CASSPGQGEQFF. The CDR3 nucleotides are TGTGCCAGCTCACCCGGACAGGGGGAGCAGTTCTTC. The chain employs TRBV18 and TRBJ2-1, with 9 bases that match TRBD1. V dropped 3 bases and J dropped 10; count of bases not matched to a gene: 1. Germline V gene sequence: CDR1 KGHSH, CDR2 LQKENI. This CDR3 is 12 amino acids long.